The present entry profiles one T cell receptor beta chain with its context. This sample stems from a study of blood T cell repertoires in COVID-19. The participants were between roughly 18 and 90 years old and came from some 25 US areas. Clinical histories supplied by participants themselves formed the basis of cohort assignment. As handled by the study authors: Reference gene primer amplification gave nucleated cell count estimates. Sequenced by immunoSEQ multiplex PCR; TCRdb stores in-frame clones only, minus some. V, J and clone size were drawn from that table, and D and trimming were deduced from the DNA. The data show about 200,000 clones, approximately 86% seen once. Germline lookup yields CDR1 MDHEN and CDR2 SYDVKM. The CDR3 loop spans 18 amino acids. The ends lost 6 bases at V and 7 bases at J; junction bases unmatched: 19.

Sequencing input: PBMCs or T cells enriched from blood (not recorded which). This rearrangement joins TRBV28 to TRBJ1-4; 8 bases agree with TRBD1. The clonotype was recovered from a woman between 40 and 50 years old with acute COVID-19. The CDR3 coding sequence is TGTGCCAGCAGGCCTGCCCTATCCACAGGGGGAGGAGGTGAAAAACTGTTTTTT. The encoded protein is CASRPALSTGGGGEKLFF.